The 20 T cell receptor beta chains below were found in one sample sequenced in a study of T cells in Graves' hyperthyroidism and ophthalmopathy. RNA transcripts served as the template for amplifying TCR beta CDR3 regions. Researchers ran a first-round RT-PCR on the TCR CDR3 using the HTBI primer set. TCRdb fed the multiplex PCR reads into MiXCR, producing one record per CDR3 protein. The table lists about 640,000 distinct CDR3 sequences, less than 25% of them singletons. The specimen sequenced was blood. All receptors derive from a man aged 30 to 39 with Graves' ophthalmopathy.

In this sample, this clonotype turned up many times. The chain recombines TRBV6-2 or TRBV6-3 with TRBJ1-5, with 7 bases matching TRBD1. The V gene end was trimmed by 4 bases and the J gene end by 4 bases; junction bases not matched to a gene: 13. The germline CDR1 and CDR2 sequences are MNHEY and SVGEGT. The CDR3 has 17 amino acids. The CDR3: CASSFSDRDVINQPQHF. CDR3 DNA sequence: TGTGCCAGCAGTTTCTCAGACAGGGACGTGATAAATCAGCCCCAGCATTTT.

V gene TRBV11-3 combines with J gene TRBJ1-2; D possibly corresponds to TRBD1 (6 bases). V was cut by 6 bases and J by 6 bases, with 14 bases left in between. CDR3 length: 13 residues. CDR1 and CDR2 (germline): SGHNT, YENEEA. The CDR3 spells CASSSQGLDGYTF. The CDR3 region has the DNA TGTGCCAGCAGTTCACAGGGATTGGATGGCTACACCTTC.

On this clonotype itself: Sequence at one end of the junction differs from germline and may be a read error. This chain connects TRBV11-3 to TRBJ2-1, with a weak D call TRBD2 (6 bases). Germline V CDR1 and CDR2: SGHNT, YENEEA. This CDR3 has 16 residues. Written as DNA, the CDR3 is TGTTCCAGCAGCTTAGATCGATACGGGAGCAGGAATGAGCAGTTCTTC. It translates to CSSSLDRYGSRNEQFF.

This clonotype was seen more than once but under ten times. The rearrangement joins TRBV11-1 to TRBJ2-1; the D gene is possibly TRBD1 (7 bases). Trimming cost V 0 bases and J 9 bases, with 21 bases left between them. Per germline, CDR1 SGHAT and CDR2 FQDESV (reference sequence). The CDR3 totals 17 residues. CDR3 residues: CASSLARAGWGDSEQFF. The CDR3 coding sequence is TGTGCCAGCAGCTTAGCTCGCGCCGGGTGGGGGGACAGTGAGCAGTTCTTC.

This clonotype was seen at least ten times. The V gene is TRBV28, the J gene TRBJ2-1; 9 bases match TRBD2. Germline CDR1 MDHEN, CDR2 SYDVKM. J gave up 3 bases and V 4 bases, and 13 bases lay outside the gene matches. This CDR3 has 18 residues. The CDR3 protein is CASSSPIGLAGIYNEQFF. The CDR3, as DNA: TGTGCCAGCAGTTCGCCGATCGGGCTAGCGGGGATCTACAATGAGCAGTTCTTC.

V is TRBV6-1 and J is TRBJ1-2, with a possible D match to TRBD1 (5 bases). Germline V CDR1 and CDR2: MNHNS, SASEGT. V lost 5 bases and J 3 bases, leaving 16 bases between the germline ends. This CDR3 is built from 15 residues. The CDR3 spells CASSQSGTGDYGYTF. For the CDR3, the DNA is TGTGCCAGCAGTCAGTCCGGGACGGGCGACTATGGCTACACCTTC.

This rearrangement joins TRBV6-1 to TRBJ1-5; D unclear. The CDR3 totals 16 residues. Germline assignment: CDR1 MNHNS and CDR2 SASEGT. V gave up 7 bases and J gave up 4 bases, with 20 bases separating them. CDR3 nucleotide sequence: TGTGCCAGCACCGAGAAATTCTCAGGAAGAAATCAGCCCCAGCATTTT. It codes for CASTEKFSGRNQPQHF.

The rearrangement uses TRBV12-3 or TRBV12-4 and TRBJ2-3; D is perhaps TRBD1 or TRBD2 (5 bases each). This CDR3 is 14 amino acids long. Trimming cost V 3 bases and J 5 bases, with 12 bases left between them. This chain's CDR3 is CASSFGTFVDTQYF. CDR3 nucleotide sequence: TGTGCCAGCAGTTTTGGGACCTTCGTAGATACGCAGTATTTT.

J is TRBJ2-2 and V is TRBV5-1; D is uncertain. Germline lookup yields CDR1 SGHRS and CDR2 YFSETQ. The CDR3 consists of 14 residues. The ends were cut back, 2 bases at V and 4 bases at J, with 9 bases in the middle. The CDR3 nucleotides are TGCGCCAGCAGCTTTGAGTTCCCCACCGGGGAGCTGTTTTTT. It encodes CASSFEFPTGELFF.

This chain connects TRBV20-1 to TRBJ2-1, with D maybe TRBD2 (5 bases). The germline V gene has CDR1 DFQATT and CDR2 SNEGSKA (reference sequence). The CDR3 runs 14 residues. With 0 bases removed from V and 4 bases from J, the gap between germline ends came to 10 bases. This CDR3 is CSARESTGYNEQFF. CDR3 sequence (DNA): TGCAGTGCTAGAGAATCGACGGGATACAATGAGCAGTTCTTC.

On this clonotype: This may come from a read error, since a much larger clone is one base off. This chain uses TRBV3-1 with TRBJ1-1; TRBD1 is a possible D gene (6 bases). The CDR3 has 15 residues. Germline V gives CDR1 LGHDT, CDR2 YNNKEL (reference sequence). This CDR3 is CVSSQEDRGGTEAFF. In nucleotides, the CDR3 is TGTGTCAGCAGCCAAGAGGACAGAGGCGGGACTGAAGCTTTCTTT.

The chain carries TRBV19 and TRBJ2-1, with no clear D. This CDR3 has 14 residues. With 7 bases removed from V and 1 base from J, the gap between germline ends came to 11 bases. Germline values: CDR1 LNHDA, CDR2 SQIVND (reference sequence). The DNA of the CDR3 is TGTGCCAGTACCTCTCAGGCGTCCTACAATGAGCAGTTCTTC. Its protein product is CASTSQASYNEQFF.

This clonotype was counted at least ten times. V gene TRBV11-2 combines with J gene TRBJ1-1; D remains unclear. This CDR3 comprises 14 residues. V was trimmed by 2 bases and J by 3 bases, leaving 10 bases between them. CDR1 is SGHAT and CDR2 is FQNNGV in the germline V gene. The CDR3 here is CASSLLYRDTEAFF. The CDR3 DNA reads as TGTGCCAGCAGCTTACTGTATCGGGACACTGAAGCTTTCTTT.

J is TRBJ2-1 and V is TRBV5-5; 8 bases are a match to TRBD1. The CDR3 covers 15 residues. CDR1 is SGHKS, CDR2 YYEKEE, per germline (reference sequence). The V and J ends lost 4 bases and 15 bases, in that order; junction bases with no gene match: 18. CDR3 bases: TGTGCCAGCAGCCCCAGGACAGGGCTAGGAGGAGAAGGGTTCTTC. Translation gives CASSPRTGLGGEGFF.

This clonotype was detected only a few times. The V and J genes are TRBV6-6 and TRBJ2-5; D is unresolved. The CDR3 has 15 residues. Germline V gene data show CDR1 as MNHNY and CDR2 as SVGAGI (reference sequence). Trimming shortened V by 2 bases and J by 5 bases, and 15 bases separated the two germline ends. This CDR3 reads CASSYGVTPTETQYF. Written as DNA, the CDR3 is TGTGCCAGCAGTTACGGAGTCACGCCAACGGAGACCCAGTACTTC.

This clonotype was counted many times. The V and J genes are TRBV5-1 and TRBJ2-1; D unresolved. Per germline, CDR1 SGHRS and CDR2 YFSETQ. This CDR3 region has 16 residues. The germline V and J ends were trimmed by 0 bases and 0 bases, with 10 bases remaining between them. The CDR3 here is CASSLGTVGSYNEQFF. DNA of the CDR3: TGCGCCAGCAGCTTGGGTACTGTCGGCTCCTACAATGAGCAGTTCTTC.

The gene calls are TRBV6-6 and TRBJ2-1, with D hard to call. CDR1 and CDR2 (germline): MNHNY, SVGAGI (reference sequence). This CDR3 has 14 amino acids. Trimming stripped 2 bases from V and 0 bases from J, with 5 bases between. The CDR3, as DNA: TGTGCCAGCAGTTACGACATCTCCTACAATGAGCAGTTCTTC. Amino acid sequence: CASSYDISYNEQFF.

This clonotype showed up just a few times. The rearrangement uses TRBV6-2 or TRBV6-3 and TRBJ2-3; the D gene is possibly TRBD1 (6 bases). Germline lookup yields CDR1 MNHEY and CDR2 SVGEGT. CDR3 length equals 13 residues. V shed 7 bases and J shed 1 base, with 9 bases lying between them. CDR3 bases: TGTGCCAGCATTAGGACAGGCACAGATACGCAGTATTTT. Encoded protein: CASIRTGTDTQYF.

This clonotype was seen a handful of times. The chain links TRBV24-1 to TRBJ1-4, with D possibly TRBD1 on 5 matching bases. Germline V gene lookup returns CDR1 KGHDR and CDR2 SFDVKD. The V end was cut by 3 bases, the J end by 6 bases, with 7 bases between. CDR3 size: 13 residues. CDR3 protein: CATSDQGDEKLFF. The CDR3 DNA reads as TGTGCCACCAGTGATCAAGGGGATGAAAAACTGTTTTTT.

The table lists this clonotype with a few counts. DNA for the CDR3: TGCGCCAGTAGCCTTGGGGACCCCCGGGCCGGGGAGCTGTTTTTT. Translating gives CASSLGDPRAGELFF. The V call is TRBV5-1, the J call TRBJ2-2; D could derive from TRBD1 or TRBD2 (5 bases each). In germline, CDR1 is SGHRS, CDR2 YFSETQ. The CDR3 spans 15 residues. V was trimmed by 8 bases and J by 6 bases, leaving 20 bases between them.